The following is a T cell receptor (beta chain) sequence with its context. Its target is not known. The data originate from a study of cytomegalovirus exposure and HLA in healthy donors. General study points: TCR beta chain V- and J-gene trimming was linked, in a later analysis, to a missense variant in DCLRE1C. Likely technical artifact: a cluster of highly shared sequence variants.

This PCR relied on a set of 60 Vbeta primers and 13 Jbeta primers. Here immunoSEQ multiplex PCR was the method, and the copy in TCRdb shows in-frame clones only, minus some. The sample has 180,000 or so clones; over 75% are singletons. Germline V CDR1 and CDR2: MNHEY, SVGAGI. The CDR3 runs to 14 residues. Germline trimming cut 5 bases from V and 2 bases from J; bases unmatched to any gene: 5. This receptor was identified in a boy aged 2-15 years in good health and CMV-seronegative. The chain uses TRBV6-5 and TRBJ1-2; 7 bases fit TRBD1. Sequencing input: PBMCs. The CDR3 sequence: CASSTRQGNYGYTF. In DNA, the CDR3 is TGTGCCAGCAGTACCCGACAGGGAAACTATGGCTACACCTTC.